The table lists the clone carrying this T cell receptor (beta chain) with a few counts. Those with alopecia areata gave lesional scalp punch biopsies and peripheral blood. The sample originates from a study of CD8+ T cells in alopecia areata. The length of the CDR3 is 12 residues. V shed 6 bases and J shed 4 bases, with 7 bases lying between them. Germline assignment: CDR1 MDHEN and CDR2 SYDVKM. Extraction and reverse transcription of RNA yielded cDNA as the sequencing template. The method was immunoSEQ multiplex PCR; TCRdb's version includes in-frame clones alone and lacks a portion of them. The sample has 150,000 or so clones, 40% to 50% seen once.

V gene TRBV28 combines with J gene TRBJ2-1, with D uncertain. The source material was CD4+ T cells sorted from blood. The source of this sequence is a human donor with alopecia areata. The CDR3 region is CASRVQYNEQFF. CDR3 in DNA: TGTGCCAGCAGGGTACAGTACAATGAGCAGTTCTTC.